This is a list of T cell receptor beta chains from one sample in a study of cytomegalovirus exposure and HLA in healthy donors. Clones were read by immunoSEQ multiplex PCR, and TCRdb kept only the in-frame ones, dropping some. The sample shows some 120,000 clones, 70% to 80% of them seen only once. Sequencing used PBMCs. These receptors originate from a man aged 18-30 years in good health and CMV-seronegative. CDR3s include the opening cysteine and the closing phenylalanine or tryptophan. Each record gives: J gene, clone size, V gene, D gene, CDR3 DNA, CDR3 protein. D genes are given only for firm matches. The size entry is marked missing in some rows and otherwise reads once, few, many or a size class.

TRBJ2-1	few	TRBV19	.	TGTGCCAGTAGTAGCGCCAATGAGCAGTTCTTC	CASSSANEQFF
TRBJ2-2	few	TRBV7-9	.	TGTGCCAGCAGCCACGACTATGCGAACACCGGGGAGCTGTTTTTT	CASSHDYANTGELFF
TRBJ2-1	.	TRBV4-2	.	TGTGCCAGCAGCCAAGAGCCGGCTAGCTCCTACAATGAGCAGTTCTTC	CASSQEPASSYNEQFF
TRBJ2-7	.	TRBV28	.	TGTGCCAGCAGTTTATTGGCAGGGGCCTACGAGCAGTACTTC	CASSLLAGAYEQYF
TRBJ2-3	.	TRBV4-1	TRBD2	TGCGCCAGCAGGGATCGGACTAGCGGTTATACGCAGTATTTT	CASRDRTSGYTQYF
TRBJ2-1	.	TRBV7-9	TRBD2	TGTGCCAGCAGCTTGGGCGGGACTAGCATCAATGAGCAGTTCTTC	CASSLGGTSINEQFF
TRBJ1-1	.	TRBV9	TRBD1	TGTGCCAGCAGCTCGAGGGACAGGCTGAACACTGAAGCTTTCTTT	CASSSRDRLNTEAFF
TRBJ1-2	.	TRBV11-2	.	TGTGCCAGCAGCTTAGGGGACATAGGTCGCTACACCTTC	CASSLGDIGRYTF
TRBJ2-1	.	TRBV19	TRBD2	TGTGCCAGTAGTATAAAAAAGCGGGAGCGGTCTTTGGATGAGCAGTTCTTC	CASSIKKRERSLDEQFF
TRBJ2-2	.	TRBV27	.	TGTGCCAGCAGTTTGAGAGGGGGCGCAGGAGGGACGGGCCTCACCGGGGAGCTGTTTTTT	CASSLRGGAGGTGLTGELFF
TRBJ1-5	.	TRBV19	.	TGTGCCAGTAGTACTCACAGCTACGATAGCAATCAGCCCCAGCATTTT	CASSTHSYDSNQPQHF
TRBJ2-1	once	TRBV9	TRBD2	TGTGCCAGCAGCGGAGGGACTAGCGGATCCGAGCAGTTCTTC	CASSGGTSGSEQFF
TRBJ2-1	.	TRBV23-1	.	TGCGCCAGCAGTCAAACGGATACTCTAGCGCTGAGTGAGCAGTTCTTC	CASSQTDTLALSEQFF
TRBJ2-6	.	TRBV29-1	.	TGCAGCGTGGTAAACGAAGCGCCGGGACTGAGAAACTCTGGGGCCAACGTCCTGACTTTC	CSVVNEAPGLRNSGANVLTF
TRBJ2-3	.	TRBV29-1	TRBD2	TGCAGCGTTGGGCGGAGACTAGCGGGAGACCCAGATACGCAGTATTTT	CSVGRRLAGDPDTQYF
TRBJ1-4	.	TRBV6-1	.	TGTGCCAGCAATTTGGTTTTACAGACTAATGAAAAACTGTTTTTT	CASNLVLQTNEKLFF
TRBJ1-5	.	TRBV4-1	.	TGCGCCAGCACCCCTCAGGTCAATAGCAATCAGCCCCAGCATTTT	CASTPQVNSNQPQHF
TRBJ2-3	.	TRBV5-1	TRBD1	TGCGCCAGCAGCTTGGGGCAGGGGGCGGGCAGGACAGATACGCAGTATTTT	CASSLGQGAGRTDTQYF
TRBJ2-3	.	TRBV7-9	TRBD2	TGTGCCAGCAGCAAGGGACTAGCGGGAGGGCCCCGCGGAGATACGCAGTATTTT	CASSKGLAGGPRGDTQYF
TRBJ2-1	.	TRBV6-6	.	TGTGCCAGCAGTTACTCCCCCGAGTCAAACAATGAGCAGTTCTTC	CASSYSPESNNEQFF
TRBJ1-2	.	TRBV25-1	.	TGTGCCAGCAGTGACAGGGTCTATGGCTACACCTTC	CASSDRVYGYTF
TRBJ1-3	.	TRBV6-1	.	TGTGCCAGCAGTGAAGTCGGTGGTTTAGACACCATATATTTT	CASSEVGGLDTIYF
TRBJ2-1	.	TRBV2	TRBD2	TGTGCCAGCAGTGAGAGGACTAGCCGTCTCTACAATGAGCAGTTCTTC	CASSERTSRLYNEQFF
TRBJ2-5	.	TRBV29-1	TRBD2	TGCAGCGTTGTTAGCGGGAGGGCCTTGGTTAGGGAGACCCAGTACTTC	CSVVSGRALVRETQYF